This T cell receptor beta chain was profiled in a study of OX40 agonist ivuxolimab in advanced cancers. Study-level points and caveats: Relative to CD4+, CD8+ T cells held more expanded clones on average.

The germline gives CDR1 LNHDA, CDR2 SQIVND (reference sequence). V gave up 6 bases and J gave up 5 bases, with 10 bases separating them. The CDR3 has 13 amino acids. The assay was immunoSEQ multiplex PCR, and TCRdb's table has in-frame clones only and misses some. The sample carries 70,000 to 100,000 clones, under 90% recorded once. Note on this clone: Its antigen is undetermined.

This clonotype was obtained from an adult with an advanced solid tumor such as melanoma, head and neck, liver or kidney cancer. The sample consisted of CD4+ or CD8+ T cells sorted from blood, taken in a trial of the OX40 agonist ivuxolimab. The chain links TRBV19 to TRBJ2-2; D remains unclear. Here the CDR3 DNA reads TGTGCCAGTAGCCCGTCCCTGACCGGGGAGCTGTTTTTT. Protein sequence: CASSPSLTGELFF.